The clone carrying this T cell receptor beta chain showed up just once. Its antigen is undetermined. A much larger clone lies a single base off, so this may be a read error. The conserved phenylalanine or tryptophan normally closing the CDR3 is absent here, so this likely arose from a read error. The sample belongs to a study of molecular identifiers for immune sequencing clone quantification. Whole-study findings and limits: Spiked-in Jurkat TCR RNA corresponding to one cell was reported as detectable against around 1 million naive cells. For highly expanded clones, sizes could be underestimated when identical TCR molecules share a barcode.

V shed 5 bases and J shed 9 bases, with 8 bases lying between them. The CDR3 length is 11 residues. The germline V gene encodes CDR1 LNHDA and CDR2 SQIVND (reference sequence). TCRdb independently ran MiXCR on the PCR reads; one entry per CDR3 protein. The sample gives 250,000 to 350,000 distinct CDR3 sequences, 20% to 25% of which show up once; more than 0.8% is in the top ten. This chain uses TRBV19 with TRBJ1-5; D gene unclear. This sequence originates from a human donor in good health. Some libraries in this study had Jurkat cell RNA spiked in. Sequenced material: naive CD8+ T cells from blood, with Jurkat cell RNA spiked in. As to subset: FACS-sorted CD8+CD4-CCR7+CD45RA+ naive T cells. DNA of the CDR3: TGTGCCAGTAGTGCAGTGGGGCCCCAGCATATT. This codes for CASSAVGPQHI.